The rows below give T cell receptor beta chains drawn from one sample of a study of read filtering for tumor transcriptome and immune sequencing. TCRdb fed the reads into MiXCR, producing one record per CDR3 protein. This table holds 57,000 or so distinct CDR3 sequences, about 19% found once. Material: a population of CD138-negative cells sorted from bone marrow. These receptors were taken from a donor at least 40 years old with multiple myeloma. The CDR3 runs from the conserved cysteine through the conserved F or W.

V gene: TRBV6-6
CDR3 protein: CASSIGVQPQHF

V gene: TRBV18
CDR3 protein: CASSPSGQGRSPLHF

V gene: TRBV5-4
CDR3 protein: CASSWTGGTYEQYF

V gene: TRBV7-9
CDR3 protein: CASSQQGYEQYF

V gene: TRBV29-1
CDR3 protein: CSVRTTAEAFF

V gene: TRBV11-3
CDR3 protein: CASSFRAKNYNEQFF

V gene: TRBV10-3
CDR3 protein: CAISLEREGKDEQFF

V gene: TRBV6-1
CDR3 protein: CASSDRTGAEQYF

V gene: TRBV7-2
CDR3 protein: CVSSPLGGATDEQFF

V gene: TRBV10-2
CDR3 protein: CASSPQGGLTEQYF

V gene: TRBV5-1
CDR3 protein: CASSPGTANNSPLHF

V gene: TRBV12-3/TRBV12-4
CDR3 protein: CASRHRTGSEETQYF

V gene: TRBV11-3
CDR3 protein: CASSPTSGGAMEQFF

V gene: TRBV20-1
CDR3 protein: CSAPLPGLAGETQYF

V gene: TRBV27
CDR3 protein: CASSKYEGSTGELFF

V gene: TRBV7-6
CDR3 protein: CASSSLNGGGTQYF

V gene: TRBV11-2
CDR3 protein: CASSSQGDQPQHF

V gene: TRBV10-3
CDR3 protein: CAISESRASYNTGELFF

V gene: TRBV20-1
CDR3 protein: CSANPDRGVQYF

V gene: TRBV10-3
CDR3 protein: CAISETSGANTGELFF

V gene: TRBV11-2
CDR3 protein: CASSLRSGTQYF

V gene: TRBV12-3/TRBV12-4
CDR3 protein: CASSFGTSGSGEFF

V gene: TRBV2
CDR3 protein: CASSSLPGLSSGNTIYF

V gene: TRBV20-1
CDR3 protein: CSGSWGTYEQYF

V gene: TRBV5-1
CDR3 protein: CASSPYDRDTQYF

V gene: TRBV5-1
CDR3 protein: CASSWGTPSYEQYF

V gene: TRBV28
CDR3 protein: CASSPGRKTTDTQYF

V gene: TRBV9
CDR3 protein: CASSPSGSHNEQFF

V gene: TRBV9
CDR3 protein: CASSTTDGSSATDTQYF

V gene: TRBV7-2
CDR3 protein: CASSLRDRGFTDTQYF

V gene: TRBV7-9
CDR3 protein: CASSPKAGVLNEQFF

V gene: TRBV5-6
CDR3 protein: CSSSLVVGQGAYDEQFF

V gene: TRBV24-1
CDR3 protein: CATSHPAESYNEQFF

V gene: TRBV11-1
CDR3 protein: CASSFWWRLATRKGADTQYF

V gene: TRBV28
CDR3 protein: CASSFHLAYLSYEQYF

V gene: TRBV6-5
CDR3 protein: CASSGQGVVAGELFF

V gene: TRBV7-6
CDR3 protein: CASSLGGDQPQHF

V gene: TRBV29-1
CDR3 protein: CSAGQGTGELFF

V gene: TRBV3-1
CDR3 protein: CASSHSAPNEQFF

V gene: TRBV14
CDR3 protein: CASSQGFRGIYSNQPQHF

V gene: TRBV5-1
CDR3 protein: CASRGIQGTTEAFF

V gene: TRBV6-6
CDR3 protein: CANPYDGDYGYTF

V gene: TRBV6-2/TRBV6-3
CDR3 protein: CASGGGGAGIQYF

V gene: TRBV11-3
CDR3 protein: CASSPWGDTQYF

V gene: TRBV6-5
CDR3 protein: CASSYSGNTGELFF

V gene: TRBV3-1
CDR3 protein: CASSQGQGSNQPQHF

V gene: TRBV29-1
CDR3 protein: CSVGLPGQGTDTQCF

V gene: TRBV20-1
CDR3 protein: CSARPSGIGGLWETQYF

V gene: TRBV7-9
CDR3 protein: CASSLDGPGQPQHF

V gene: TRBV7-4
CDR3 protein: CASSSDRGQETQYF

V gene: TRBV6-4
CDR3 protein: CASSDPAVSDEQYF

V gene: TRBV10-1
CDR3 protein: CASSESPGSYEQYF

V gene: TRBV28
CDR3 protein: CASSLWDRVVNGYTF

V gene: TRBV5-6
CDR3 protein: CASSPTGREQYF

V gene: TRBV19
CDR3 protein: CASKLGQGETYEQYF